This record covers a single TCR beta chain. What it binds is not known. Some clones are missing from TCRdb's copy, which holds only in-frame ones; the method was immunoSEQ multiplex PCR. Here the sample spans 91,000 or so clones, approximately 84% being singletons. V shed 5 bases, J shed 5 bases, and the junction held 7 bases outside the gene matches. This CDR3 contains 16 residues. Germline V CDR1 and CDR2: SEHNR, FQNEAQ (reference sequence). This sample was taken from a study of OX40 agonist ivuxolimab in advanced cancers. Study at large: Ivuxolimab, an agonist antibody against OX40 (CD134), was given to patients. At just under 85% male, the cohort had a mean age of about 60 years, ranging from about 20 to 79.

Study-wide points: Those patients achieving a partial response at 0.1-3.0 mg/kg showed among the lowest clonal expansion. At 0.1 to 3.0 mg/kg, CD4+ and CD8+ blood T cells expanded clonally by week 6.

The source was CD4+ or CD8+ T cells sorted from blood, collected in a trial of the OX40 agonist ivuxolimab. This receptor was obtained from an adult with an advanced solid tumor such as melanoma, head and neck, liver or kidney cancer. V usage is TRBV7-9 and J usage is TRBJ2-1, with 12 positions matching TRBD2. The CDR3 region is CASSPRGLAGNNEQFF. The DNA for the CDR3 is TGTGCCAGCAGCCCCAGAGGACTAGCGGGGAACAATGAGCAGTTCTTC.